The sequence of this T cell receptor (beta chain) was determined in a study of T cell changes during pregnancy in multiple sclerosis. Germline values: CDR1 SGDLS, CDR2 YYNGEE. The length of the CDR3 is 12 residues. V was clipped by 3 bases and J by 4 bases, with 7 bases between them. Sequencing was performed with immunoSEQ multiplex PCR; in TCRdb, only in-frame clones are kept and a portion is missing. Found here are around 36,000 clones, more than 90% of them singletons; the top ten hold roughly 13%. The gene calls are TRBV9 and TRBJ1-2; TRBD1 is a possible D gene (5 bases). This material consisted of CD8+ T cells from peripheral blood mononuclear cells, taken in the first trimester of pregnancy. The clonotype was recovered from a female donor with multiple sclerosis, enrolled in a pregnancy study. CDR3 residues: CASSAGGYGYTF. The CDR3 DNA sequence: TGTGCCAGCAGCGCCGGGGGCTATGGCTACACCTTC.